These 19 T cell receptor beta chains originate from one sample sequenced in a study of cytomegalovirus exposure and HLA in healthy donors. The PCR made use of 60 Vbeta and 13 Jbeta primers. Sequencing was performed with immunoSEQ multiplex PCR; in TCRdb, only in-frame clones are kept and a portion is missing. The sample carries hundreds of thousands of clones, approximately 82% recorded once. The sequenced material came from PBMCs. The receptors derive from a man in his late teens or twenties in good health and CMV-seronegative.

The rearrangement joins TRBV27 to TRBJ1-3, with 7 bases fitting TRBD1. J lost 2 bases, V lost 6 bases, and 4 bases had no gene match. The CDR3 consists of 14 residues. Germline CDR1 reads MNHEY; CDR2 reads SMNVEV (reference sequence). In nucleotides, the CDR3 is TGTGCCAGCAGCAGGGGGGTAACTGGAAACACCATATATTTT. Its translation: CASSRGVTGNTIYF.

The V and J genes are TRBV7-2 and TRBJ2-2; no definite D call. V was pared by 5 bases and J by 6 bases, with 16 bases between. In germline, CDR1 is SGHTA, CDR2 FQGNSA. CDR3 length: 15 residues. CDR3 amino acids: CASSRDRMRAGELFF. The CDR3 bases are TGTGCCAGCAGCCGAGATCGAATGCGTGCCGGGGAGCTGTTTTTT.

The chain uses TRBV28 and TRBJ2-7, with TRBD1 identical over 7 bases. Germline-derived CDR1 and CDR2 are MDHEN and SYDVKM. This CDR3 has 14 residues. The J segment lost 4 bases and the V segment lost 2 bases, leaving 5 bases of the junction unmatched. CDR3 bases: TGTGCCAGCAGTTTAGACAGGGCCTCTTACGAGCAGTACTTC. It is translated as CASSLDRASYEQYF.

The chain joins TRBV11-1 to TRBJ2-1, with 15 bases matching TRBD2. This CDR3 contains 16 residues. The germline gives CDR1 SGHAT, CDR2 FQDESV (reference sequence). V lost 5 bases, J lost 9 bases, and 8 bases stayed unmatched. CDR3 region: CASSTGLAGGGGEQFF. For the CDR3, the DNA is TGTGCCAGCAGCACGGGACTAGCGGGAGGCGGGGGTGAGCAGTTCTTC.

The chain uses TRBV9 and TRBJ1-3, with no clear D. Germline V CDR1 and CDR2: SGDLS, YYNGEE. Trimming stripped 1 base from V and 0 bases from J, with 8 bases between. The CDR3 totals 15 residues. The CDR3 DNA sequence: TGTGCCAGCAGCGTACAGGAAAACTCTGGAAACACCATATATTTT. Protein: CASSVQENSGNTIYF.

This clone was recorded a few times. The chain uses TRBV12-5 and TRBJ2-7, with 9 bases lining up with TRBD2. This CDR3 is 17 amino acids long. V was clipped by 1 base and J by 0 bases; unmatched bases: 7. Germline CDR1 is LGHNT and CDR2 is FRNRAP. This CDR3 is CASGLAIQREASYEQYF. CDR3 DNA sequence: TGTGCTAGTGGTTTGGCTATCCAGCGGGAGGCCTCCTACGAGCAGTACTTC.

The chain couples TRBV27 to TRBJ1-6; 10 bases are a match to TRBD1. V shed 5 bases and J 4 bases; nucleotides not matched to a gene: 5. The CDR3 length is 16 residues. Per the germline V gene, CDR1 is MNHEY and CDR2 is SMNVEV (reference sequence). CDR3 sequence (DNA): TGTGCCAGCAGTCCCAGGACAGGGGGATATAATTCACCCCTCCACTTT. This gives the protein CASSPRTGGYNSPLHF.

V and J are TRBV11-1 and TRBJ2-7; TRBD1 aligns across 8 bases. This CDR3 spans 15 amino acids. CDR1 is SGHAT, CDR2 FQDESV, per germline (reference sequence). The junction had 7 bases not matched to a gene; V was cut back by 5 bases and J by 1 base. CDR3 loop: CASSRGDRFSYEQYF. In DNA form, the CDR3 reads TGTGCCAGCAGCCGAGGGGACAGGTTTTCCTACGAGCAGTACTTC.

CDR3 sequence: CASSQDPAGEQYF. DNA of the CDR3: TGTGCCAGCAGCCAAGACCCGGCGGGGGAGCAGTACTTC. V is TRBV6-5 and J is TRBJ2-7, with D possibly being TRBD2 (6 bases). The V gene's germline CDR1 is MNHEY and CDR2 SVGAGI. The CDR3 is 13 amino acids. Trimming stripped 6 bases from V and 7 bases from J, with 16 bases between.

This clone was counted once. The rearrangement joins TRBV5-4 to TRBJ2-7; D gene ambiguous. Trimming took off 1 base at V and 5 bases at J, with 10 bases between the two ends. Germline lookup yields CDR1 SGHNT and CDR2 YYREEE (reference sequence). The CDR3 is 13 residues long. The CDR3 loop is CASSLYAVDEQYF. Written as DNA, the CDR3 is TGTGCCAGCAGCTTGTACGCAGTCGACGAGCAGTACTTC.

The rearrangement uses TRBV29-1 and TRBJ2-7; D call uncertain. The length of the CDR3 is 12 residues. Germline CDR1 reads SQVTM; CDR2 reads ANQGSEA. V was trimmed by 6 bases and J by 6 bases, leaving 15 bases between them. CDR3 loop: CSVKRPSGEQYF. CDR3 DNA sequence: TGCAGCGTCAAGAGGCCTTCTGGCGAGCAGTACTTC.

This clone was observed a handful of times. The V and J genes are TRBV2 and TRBJ2-3; 8 nucleotides align to TRBD2. Germline assignment: CDR1 SNHLY and CDR2 FYNNEI. V lost 2 bases, J lost 4 bases, and 11 bases stayed unmatched. The CDR3 consists of 17 residues. The CDR3 nucleotides read TGTGCCAGCAGTGAAAGGGACGACGGGAGGGCGGCAGATACGCAGTATTTT. This encodes CASSERDDGRAADTQYF.

The chain recombines TRBV6-5 with TRBJ2-5; TRBD1 matches 7 bases. The CDR3 is 15 amino acids. In germline, CDR1 is MNHEY, CDR2 SVGAGI. The V gene end was trimmed by 8 bases and the J gene end by 5 bases; junction bases not matched to a gene: 14. The CDR3 coding sequence is TGTGCCAGCTCCGAGGGGGACAGAGGGACGGAGACCCAGTACTTC. Protein sequence: CASSEGDRGTETQYF.

V gene TRBV7-8 combines with J gene TRBJ1-1; weak D call: TRBD1 (6 bases). CDR3 length equals 15 residues. Trimming took 8 bases from V and 0 from J, leaving 16 bases between them. Germline V lookup: CDR1 SGHVS, CDR2 FQNEAQ. This CDR3 is CASGRTVNLNTEAFF. The CDR3 DNA reads as TGTGCCAGCGGTAGGACAGTAAATTTGAACACTGAAGCTTTCTTT.

J is TRBJ2-2 and V is TRBV10-3; 7 bases agree with TRBD2. Germline lookup yields CDR1 ENHRY and CDR2 SYGVKD. This CDR3 has 16 residues. The trim removed 6 bases at V and 4 bases at J, leaving 11 bases unmatched. The CDR3 DNA reads TGTGCCATCAGGGCCGGGAAAGGGACTACCACCGGGGAGCTGTTTTTT. This translates into CAIRAGKGTTTGELFF.

V is TRBV5-1 and J is TRBJ2-6; 11 nucleotides line up with TRBD2. CDR1 is SGHRS, CDR2 YFSETQ, per germline. The CDR3 is made up of 18 amino acids. Trimming cost V 4 bases and J 4 bases; bases outside gene matches: 10. The chain's CDR3 is CASSPPLAGGWGANVLTF. In nucleotides, the CDR3 is TGCGCCAGCAGCCCGCCCCTAGCGGGGGGATGGGGGGCCAACGTCCTGACTTTC.

The J gene is TRBJ2-1, the V gene TRBV29-1; 7 bases are a match to TRBD1. Trimming cost V 1 base and J 4 bases; bases outside gene matches: 1. This CDR3 has 13 amino acids. Germline values: CDR1 SQVTM, CDR2 ANQGSEA. For the CDR3, the DNA is TGCAGCGTTGAAGGACAGGGTTACAATGAGCAGTTCTTC. Translation: CSVEGQGYNEQFF.

This chain connects TRBV28 to TRBJ2-3; TRBD2 matches at 7 bases. The CDR3 loop spans 15 amino acids. Trimming took 8 bases from V and 4 from J; bases not matched to a gene: 12. The germline CDR1 and CDR2 sequences are MDHEN and SYDVKM. CDR3: CASYSRREKSDTQYF. The CDR3 bases are TGTGCCAGCTACAGTCGGCGGGAGAAATCAGATACGCAGTATTTT. The whole variable domain, remainder taken from reference TRBV28 and TRBJ2-3, is DVKVTQSSRYLVKRTGEKVFLECVQDMDHENMFWYRQDPGLGLRLIYFSYDVKMKEKGDIPEGYSVSREKKERFSLILESASTNQTSMYLCASYSRREKSDTQYFGPGTRLTVL.

This clone came up once. The CDR3 DNA reads as TGTGCCAGCGGAACAGGTGCAACTAATGAAAAACTGTTTTTT. It is translated as CASGTGATNEKLFF. The chain has TRBV6-5 and TRBJ1-4; a weak D match, TRBD1 (5 bases). V was cut by 8 bases and J by 0 bases, with 10 bases left in between. Germline V CDR1 and CDR2: MNHEY, SVGAGI. The CDR3 runs 14 residues.